This TCR beta chain was captured in a study of cytomegalovirus exposure and HLA in healthy donors. At the level of the study: There were tens of millions of unique TCRs (from HLA-typed donors) in an early data release.

60 Vbeta and 13 Jbeta primers were used in PCR. Method: immunoSEQ multiplex PCR; TCRdb's copy keeps in-frame clones and lacks some. In the table there are some 110,000 clones, about 83% of which are singletons. The CDR3 length is 14 residues. Germline assignment: CDR1 SGHNT and CDR2 YYREEE (reference sequence). The V gene lost 5 bases and the J gene lost 8 bases, with 20 bases spanning the gap. The TCR sequence derives from a man aged 18 to 30 in good health and CMV-seronegative. The chain is built from TRBV5-4 and TRBJ2-7, with no clear D. Sequenced material: PBMCs. CDR3 region: CASRPGGSGSKQYF. CDR3 coding DNA: TGTGCCAGCAGGCCCGGTGGGTCCGGGTCTAAGCAGTACTTC.